These 13 T cell receptor beta chains share one sample of origin, sequenced in a study of T cell responses to AZD1222 COVID-19 vaccine. Sequencing used immunoSEQ multiplex PCR; TCRdb keeps in-frame clones, though not all of them. The sample shows around 130,000 clones, more than 85% of them seen only once. The specimen was peripheral blood, collected on day 0 of AZD1222 vaccination. The source is an adult in good health.

CDR3 amino acids: CSVELEKAFF. For the CDR3, the DNA is TGCAGCGTAGAGCTGGAAAAAGCTTTCTTT. The V call is TRBV29-1, the J call TRBJ1-1, with no clear D. The CDR3 runs to 10 residues. Looked up from germline, CDR1 is SQVTM and CDR2 is ANQGSEA. V lost 6 bases to trimming and J lost 9 bases, with 11 bases between them. The full variable domain, its missing parts supplied by reference TRBV29-1 and TRBJ1-1, is SAVISQKPSRDICQRGTSLTIQCQVDSQVTMMFWYRQQPGQSLTLIATANQGSEATYESGFVIDKFPISRPNLTFSTLTVSNMSPEDSSIYLCSVELEKAFFGQGTRLTVV.

V and J are TRBV12-2 and TRBJ1-3. TRBV12-2 is noted as a pseudogene. This CDR3 is 13 amino acids long. DNA for the CDR3: TGTGCAAGTCGCTTATTTCTGGGAAACACCATATATTTT. Protein product: CASRLFLGNTIYF.

In its sample, this clone was seen a few times. The V gene is TRBV19, the J gene TRBJ1-1, with no clear D. V dropped 7 bases and J dropped 0 bases, with 15 bases sitting between them. Germline V gene data show CDR1 as LNHDA and CDR2 as SQIVND (reference sequence). This CDR3 has 15 residues. The CDR3 DNA follows: TGTGCCAGTACCCGGCAGTCCCTAATGAACACTGAAGCTTTCTTT. Residues: CASTRQSLMNTEAFF.

The rearrangement joins TRBV29-1 to TRBJ1-5; D not resolved. The CDR3 is made up of 13 amino acids. Germline V gives CDR1 SQVTM, CDR2 ANQGSEA. V lost 5 bases and J 2 bases, leaving 10 bases between the germline ends. The CDR3 nucleotides are TGCAGCGTTCGTAGTTACGGCAATCAGCCCCAGCATTTT. Translation gives CSVRSYGNQPQHF. The whole variable domain, remainder taken from reference TRBV29-1 and TRBJ1-5, is SAVISQKPSRDICQRGTSLTIQCQVDSQVTMMFWYRQQPGQSLTLIATANQGSEATYESGFVIDKFPISRPNLTFSTLTVSNMSPEDSSIYLCSVRSYGNQPQHFGDGTRLSIL.

This clone has just a few counts. The CDR3 here is CASSLGGEVGKLFF. The DNA of the CDR3 is TGCGCCAGCAGCTTAGGGGGCGAGGTGGGAAAACTGTTTTTT. The rearrangement joins TRBV5-1 to TRBJ1-4; 7 bases map to TRBD1. Germline loops: CDR1 SGHRS, CDR2 YFSETQ. The CDR3 runs to 14 residues. After removal of 2 bases from V and 10 bases from J, the junction contained 8 bases not matched to a gene.

The V and J genes are TRBV6-5 and TRBJ1-1; D gene ambiguous. The CDR3 has 13 amino acids. Trimming removed 7 bases at V and 3 bases at J, with 12 bases between. Germline V CDR1 and CDR2: MNHEY, SVGAGI. CDR3 loop: CASKRRSYTEAFF. The DNA of the CDR3 is TGTGCCAGCAAAAGGCGGTCGTACACTGAAGCTTTCTTT.

The chain uses TRBV5-4 and TRBJ1-2; no reliable D call. CDR3 length: 13 amino acids. V lost 1 base, J lost 8 bases, and 12 bases lay in between. Germline assignment: CDR1 SGHNT and CDR2 YYREEE (reference sequence). The CDR3 protein is CASSLPGTEGYTF. CDR3 DNA sequence: TGTGCCAGCAGCTTGCCAGGAACTGAGGGCTACACCTTC.

J is TRBJ2-1 and V is TRBV12-3 or TRBV12-4, with 8 bases aligning to TRBD1. Trimming cost V 5 bases and J 8 bases; bases outside gene matches: 5. The CDR3 is 13 amino acids. The CDR3 DNA is TGTGCCAGCAGTGCCAGGGGGCGCCATGAGCAGTTCTTC. Protein: CASSARGRHEQFF.

This rearrangement joins TRBV20-1 to TRBJ2-1; 9 bases match TRBD2. V dropped 3 bases and J dropped 10; count of bases not matched to a gene: 10. The CDR3 totals 14 residues. Germline CDR1 and CDR2: DFQATT and SNEGSKA (reference sequence). The CDR3 coding sequence is TGCAGTGCTAGTAAGACTAGCGGAGAAGGCGAGCAGTTCTTC. Amino acids: CSASKTSGEGEQFF.

This sequence joins TRBV10-3 and TRBJ1-6, with D possibly TRBD1 on 5 matching bases. CDR1 and CDR2 from the germline V gene are ENHRY and SYGVKD. There are 16 residues in the CDR3. The V end lost 4 bases, the J end lost 6 bases, and 16 bases lay between the germline ends. The CDR3 bases are TGTGCCATCAGTGGGTCGGGGGGACCGTCTAATTCACCCCTCCACTTT. Translation gives CAISGSGGPSNSPLHF.

The rearrangement uses TRBV10-3 and TRBJ2-3; no reliable D call. The V end was cut by 3 bases, the J end by 0 bases, with 13 bases between. This CDR3 is 16 amino acids long. Germline CDR1 ENHRY, CDR2 SYGVKD. DNA of the CDR3: TGTGCCATCAGTGATTTGGCCGGGTCTAGCACAGATACGCAGTATTTT. Protein: CAISDLAGSSTDTQYF.

This sequence joins TRBV27 and TRBJ1-5; 8 nucleotides line up with TRBD1. J lost 2 bases, V lost 4 bases, and 10 bases had no gene match. The CDR3 runs to 17 residues. CDR1 and CDR2 (germline): MNHEY, SMNVEV (reference sequence). The CDR3 DNA is TGTGCCAGCAGTTCATTACAGGGGGAAAGTGGCAATCAGCCCCAGCATTTT. This codes for CASSSLQGESGNQPQHF.

J is TRBJ2-5 and V is TRBV2; 11 nucleotides agree with TRBD2. CDR1 and CDR2 (germline): SNHLY, FYNNEI. Trimming removed 3 bases from V and 1 base from J; junction bases left unmatched: 7. The CDR3 covers 17 residues. The CDR3 DNA sequence: TGTGCCAGCAGTGACCGGGGACTAGCGGACACCCAAGAGACCCAGTACTTC. This encodes CASSDRGLADTQETQYF.